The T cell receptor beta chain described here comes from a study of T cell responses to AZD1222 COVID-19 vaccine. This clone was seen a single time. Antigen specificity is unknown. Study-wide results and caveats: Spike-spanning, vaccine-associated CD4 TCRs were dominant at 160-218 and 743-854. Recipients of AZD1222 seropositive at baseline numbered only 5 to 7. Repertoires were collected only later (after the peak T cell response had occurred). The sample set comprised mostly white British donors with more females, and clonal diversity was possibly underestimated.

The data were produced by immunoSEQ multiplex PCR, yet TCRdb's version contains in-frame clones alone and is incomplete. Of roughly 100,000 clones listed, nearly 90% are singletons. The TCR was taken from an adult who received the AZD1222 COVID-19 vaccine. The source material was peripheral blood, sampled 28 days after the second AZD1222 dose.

The CDR3 DNA is TGTGCCAGCAGCTACGGATGGGTAAACACCATATATTTT. It translates to CASSYGWVNTIYF. This sequence joins TRBV12-3 or TRBV12-4 and TRBJ1-3, with D unresolved. V was shortened by 6 bases and J by 6 bases, with 12 bases between the two germline ends. The CDR3 consists of 13 residues.